Listed below are T cell receptor beta chains from one sample, sequenced in a study of cytomegalovirus exposure and HLA in healthy donors. The repertoire was sequenced with immunoSEQ multiplex PCR; TCRdb's copy has only in-frame clones and lacks some. Of 180,000 or so clones in the sample, more than 60% were seen once. Sequenced: PBMCs. These receptors originate from a woman aged 40 to 49 in good health and CMV-seropositive. Each CDR3 is given with its conserved first and last residue. Each record gives: J gene, V gene, clone size, CDR3 length, D gene, CDR3 DNA, CDR3 protein. A D gene is named only where the DNA matches it firmly. The size entry is marked missing in some rows and otherwise reads once, few, many or a size class.

j_gene: TRBJ2-1
v_gene: TRBV11-2
abundance: NA
len: 15
d_gene: NA
CDR3nt: TGTGCCAGCAGCTTAGTGGGCAGCTCCTACAATGAGCAGTTCTTC
CDR3aa: CASSLVGSSYNEQFF

j_gene: TRBJ2-7
v_gene: TRBV5-1
abundance: once
len: 12
d_gene: TRBD1
CDR3nt: TGCGCCAGCAGCCGGGACAGGGGCGAGCAGTACTTC
CDR3aa: CASSRDRGEQYF

j_gene: TRBJ2-1
v_gene: TRBV7-9
abundance: NA
len: 16
d_gene: TRBD2
CDR3nt: TGTTCCAGCAGCTTAGTGTGGACTAGCAGTTACAATGAGCAGTTCTTC
CDR3aa: CSSSLVWTSSYNEQFF

j_gene: TRBJ2-7
v_gene: TRBV27
abundance: NA
len: 15
d_gene: TRBD2
CDR3nt: TGTGCCAGCAGTTTAGATCCCGGGAGGCCCTACGAGCAGTACTTC
CDR3aa: CASSLDPGRPYEQYF

j_gene: TRBJ1-5
v_gene: TRBV2
abundance: NA
len: 18
d_gene: TRBD1
CDR3nt: TGTGCCAGCAGACCCGGACAGGGCACCCCGAGGGGCAATCAGCCCCAGCATTTT
CDR3aa: CASRPGQGTPRGNQPQHF

j_gene: TRBJ2-1
v_gene: TRBV7-3
abundance: once
len: 15
d_gene: TRBD2
CDR3nt: TGTGCCAGCAGCCCGAGACTAGCGGGTGTCAATGAGCAGTTCTTC
CDR3aa: CASSPRLAGVNEQFF

j_gene: TRBJ1-1
v_gene: TRBV19
abundance: NA
len: 13
d_gene: NA
CDR3nt: TGTGCCAGTAGTATTACAGGGAACACTGAAGCTTTCTTT
CDR3aa: CASSITGNTEAFF

j_gene: TRBJ1-2
v_gene: TRBV7-8
abundance: NA
len: 15
d_gene: TRBD1
CDR3nt: TGTGCCAGCAGCTTAATCGGACAGGGGGCCTATGGCTACACCTTC
CDR3aa: CASSLIGQGAYGYTF

j_gene: TRBJ1-1
v_gene: TRBV28
abundance: NA
len: 13
d_gene: NA
CDR3nt: TGTGCCACCATACAGACAGTGGGCACTGAAGCTTTCTTT
CDR3aa: CATIQTVGTEAFF

j_gene: TRBJ1-2
v_gene: TRBV28
abundance: NA
len: 14
d_gene: TRBD1
CDR3nt: TGTGCCAGCAGTGTCCTACAGGGGAGCTATGGCTACACCTTC
CDR3aa: CASSVLQGSYGYTF

j_gene: TRBJ2-2
v_gene: TRBV28
abundance: NA
len: 17
d_gene: TRBD2
CDR3nt: TGTGCCAGCAGTTTCTCTAGCGGGCCCTCGGGAACCGGGGAGCTGTTTTTT
CDR3aa: CASSFSSGPSGTGELFF

j_gene: TRBJ2-7
v_gene: TRBV18
abundance: NA
len: 16
d_gene: TRBD1
CDR3nt: TGTGCCAGCTCACCACGGTCAGGGGGCGTTTTGAACGAGCAGTACTTC
CDR3aa: CASSPRSGGVLNEQYF

j_gene: TRBJ2-7
v_gene: TRBV2
abundance: NA
len: 12
d_gene: NA
CDR3nt: TGTGCCAGCACCCTTAGCTCCTACGAGCAGTACTTC
CDR3aa: CASTLSSYEQYF

j_gene: TRBJ2-7
v_gene: TRBV14
abundance: NA
len: 14
d_gene: TRBD1
CDR3nt: TGTGCCAGCAGGGCCGGGACAGGGTCCAACGAGCAGTACTTC
CDR3aa: CASRAGTGSNEQYF

j_gene: TRBJ1-1
v_gene: TRBV6-5
abundance: NA
len: 11
d_gene: NA
CDR3nt: TGTGCCAGCCAAAAGGGGCGCGAAGCTTTCTTT
CDR3aa: CASQKGREAFF

j_gene: TRBJ1-4
v_gene: TRBV5-1
abundance: NA
len: 15
d_gene: NA
CDR3nt: TGCGCCAGCAGGCCTTCCGGAGGAAGGGATGAAAAACTGTTTTTT
CDR3aa: CASRPSGGRDEKLFF

j_gene: TRBJ2-7
v_gene: TRBV7-2
abundance: NA
len: 14
d_gene: NA
CDR3nt: TGTGCCAGCAGCTTAGAACCCGGTGGTTACGAGCAGTACTTC
CDR3aa: CASSLEPGGYEQYF

j_gene: TRBJ1-1
v_gene: TRBV13
abundance: NA
len: 12
d_gene: NA
CDR3nt: TGTGCCAGCAGCTTAGCGGGGGGTGAAGCTTTCTTT
CDR3aa: CASSLAGGEAFF

j_gene: TRBJ2-2
v_gene: TRBV7-9
abundance: NA
len: 16
d_gene: TRBD1
CDR3nt: TGTGCCAGCAGCTTAATGGGACGGACAGGCACCGGGGAGCTGTTTTTT
CDR3aa: CASSLMGRTGTGELFF

j_gene: TRBJ2-1
v_gene: TRBV11-2
abundance: few
len: 15
d_gene: NA
CDR3nt: TGTGCCAGCAGCCCGACGGGCCAGCGGTACAATGAGCAGTTCTTC
CDR3aa: CASSPTGQRYNEQFF

j_gene: TRBJ2-5
v_gene: TRBV18
abundance: NA
len: 15
d_gene: TRBD2
CDR3nt: TGTGCCAGCCTCCCCCTAGCGGGGCGGTGGGAGACCCAGTACTTC
CDR3aa: CASLPLAGRWETQYF

j_gene: TRBJ2-3
v_gene: TRBV6-5
abundance: NA
len: 15
d_gene: TRBD2
CDR3nt: TGTGCCAGCAGTTACGAGGGAGGGTTGACAGATACGCAGTATTTT
CDR3aa: CASSYEGGLTDTQYF

j_gene: TRBJ1-5
v_gene: TRBV15
abundance: NA
len: 22
d_gene: NA
CDR3nt: TGTGCCATCAGCAGGAGTCCCCCCAGGGTTCCTTTTACCCCCGTAAGCAATCAGCCCCAGCATTTT
CDR3aa: CAISRSPPRVPFTPVSNQPQHF

j_gene: TRBJ1-5
v_gene: TRBV15
abundance: NA
len: 14
d_gene: NA
CDR3nt: TGTGCCACCAGCAGAGATGGAGGGCGTCAGCCCCAGCATTTT
CDR3aa: CATSRDGGRQPQHF

j_gene: TRBJ1-2
v_gene: TRBV15
abundance: once
len: 14
d_gene: TRBD1
CDR3nt: TGTGCCACCAGCAGAGTGGGGACAGGGTACGGCTACACCTTC
CDR3aa: CATSRVGTGYGYTF

j_gene: TRBJ2-4
v_gene: TRBV9
abundance: NA
len: 19
d_gene: TRBD2
CDR3nt: TGTGCCAGCAGCGAGACTAGCGCGGCCTATCCCCTAGCCAAAAACATTCAGTACTTC
CDR3aa: CASSETSAAYPLAKNIQYF

j_gene: TRBJ1-1
v_gene: TRBV6-5
abundance: few
len: 14
d_gene: TRBD1
CDR3nt: TGTGCCAGCAGTTACACTACAGGGGTCACTGAAGCTTTCTTT
CDR3aa: CASSYTTGVTEAFF

j_gene: TRBJ2-7
v_gene: TRBV25-1
abundance: NA
len: 14
d_gene: TRBD2
CDR3nt: TGTGCCAGCAGTGGGGGACTAGTTACCTACGAGCAGTACTTC
CDR3aa: CASSGGLVTYEQYF

j_gene: TRBJ2-7
v_gene: TRBV18
abundance: NA
len: 15
d_gene: NA
CDR3nt: TGTGCCAGCTCCCAACAGGGTAGATCGGCCTACGAGCAGTACTTC
CDR3aa: CASSQQGRSAYEQYF

j_gene: TRBJ1-5
v_gene: TRBV19
abundance: once
len: 19
d_gene: NA
CDR3nt: TGTGCCAGTAGTATAGATCTTCCCGACAGGAGGCGGATAGCTCAGCCCCAGCATTTT
CDR3aa: CASSIDLPDRRRIAQPQHF

j_gene: TRBJ2-5
v_gene: TRBV4-1
abundance: once
len: 15
d_gene: NA
CDR3nt: TGCGCCAGCAGCCAAGACAGGGCAGGGCTGGAGACCCAGTACTTC
CDR3aa: CASSQDRAGLETQYF

j_gene: TRBJ2-1
v_gene: TRBV7-9
abundance: NA
len: 14
d_gene: TRBD1
CDR3nt: TGTGCCAGCAGCTCGACAGGGTTGTTGAATGAGCAGTTCTTC
CDR3aa: CASSSTGLLNEQFF

j_gene: TRBJ2-1
v_gene: TRBV4-3
abundance: NA
len: 17
d_gene: NA
CDR3nt: TGCGCCAGCAGCCAAGAAGTGGCCTTTATCTCCTACAATGAGCAGTTCTTC
CDR3aa: CASSQEVAFISYNEQFF

j_gene: TRBJ1-4
v_gene: TRBV7-8
abundance: once
len: 18
d_gene: NA
CDR3nt: TGTGCCAGCAGCTTAGCCTCCAGGAGGGGCCGAGCTAATGAAAAACTGTTTTTT
CDR3aa: CASSLASRRGRANEKLFF

j_gene: TRBJ1-1
v_gene: TRBV28
abundance: NA
len: 16
d_gene: NA
CDR3nt: TGTGCCAGCATCAAATATGGTCACGGGATGAACACTGAAGCTTTCTTT
CDR3aa: CASIKYGHGMNTEAFF

j_gene: TRBJ1-2
v_gene: TRBV7-9
abundance: NA
len: 16
d_gene: NA
CDR3nt: TGTGCCAGCAGCTTCGGGGATTGGGATCAGGACTATGGCTACACCTTC
CDR3aa: CASSFGDWDQDYGYTF

j_gene: TRBJ1-1
v_gene: TRBV27
abundance: NA
len: 15
d_gene: NA
CDR3nt: TGTGCCAGCAGGTCCGGGGTCCGCATGAACACTGAAGCTTTCTTT
CDR3aa: CASRSGVRMNTEAFF

j_gene: TRBJ1-2
v_gene: TRBV7-2
abundance: NA
len: 17
d_gene: NA
CDR3nt: TGTGCCAGCAGCTTAGGTCCAGGGTCAGTCGGTAACTATGGCTACACCTTC
CDR3aa: CASSLGPGSVGNYGYTF

j_gene: TRBJ2-7
v_gene: TRBV5-8
abundance: NA
len: 14
d_gene: TRBD1
CDR3nt: TGTGCCAGCAGCTATGGGGACAGGGGCTACGAGCAGTACTTC
CDR3aa: CASSYGDRGYEQYF

j_gene: TRBJ2-1
v_gene: TRBV7-3
abundance: NA
len: 13
d_gene: NA
CDR3nt: TGTGCCAGCAGCTTAACAGAGGTCAATGAGCAGTTCTTC
CDR3aa: CASSLTEVNEQFF

j_gene: TRBJ2-7
v_gene: TRBV14
abundance: NA
len: 14
d_gene: TRBD2
CDR3nt: TGTGCCAGCAGTCCCGGACTAGGAGGCTACGAGCAGTACTTC
CDR3aa: CASSPGLGGYEQYF

j_gene: TRBJ2-7
v_gene: TRBV20-1
abundance: NA
len: 11
d_gene: NA
CDR3nt: TGCAGTGCTAGACTAGCCTACGAGCAGTACTTC
CDR3aa: CSARLAYEQYF

j_gene: TRBJ2-1
v_gene: TRBV2
abundance: few
len: 13
d_gene: TRBD2
CDR3nt: TGTGCCAGCAGGAGGGACTACAACAATGAGCAGTTCTTC
CDR3aa: CASRRDYNNEQFF

j_gene: TRBJ1-2
v_gene: TRBV29-1
abundance: NA
len: 11
d_gene: NA
CDR3nt: TGCAGCGTTGGGGGCGCGGAGGGCTACACCTTC
CDR3aa: CSVGGAEGYTF

j_gene: TRBJ2-1
v_gene: TRBV7-2
abundance: NA
len: 14
d_gene: NA
CDR3nt: TGTGCCAGCAGTCCAAGGGGTCCTTACAATGAGCAGTTCTTC
CDR3aa: CASSPRGPYNEQFF

j_gene: TRBJ1-1
v_gene: TRBV2
abundance: NA
len: 13
d_gene: TRBD1
CDR3nt: TGTGCCAGCATTTCGGACAGGGAACTTGAAGCTTTCTTT
CDR3aa: CASISDRELEAFF

j_gene: TRBJ2-1
v_gene: TRBV6-6
abundance: few
len: 16
d_gene: TRBD2
CDR3nt: TGTGCCAGCACCCGAGCGGGAGGACCCTCCTACAATGAGCAGTTCTTC
CDR3aa: CASTRAGGPSYNEQFF

j_gene: TRBJ2-1
v_gene: TRBV5-1
abundance: NA
len: 16
d_gene: NA
CDR3nt: TGCGCCAGCAGCTTGGGGGGGGGCGCCGGTTACAATGAGCAGTTCTTC
CDR3aa: CASSLGGGAGYNEQFF

j_gene: TRBJ2-2
v_gene: TRBV7-6
abundance: few
len: 17
d_gene: TRBD2
CDR3nt: TGTGCCAGCAGCTTAGTACAGGCGGGAGGAGGCCCCGGGGAGCTGTTTTTT
CDR3aa: CASSLVQAGGGPGELFF

j_gene: TRBJ2-7
v_gene: TRBV14
abundance: NA
len: 16
d_gene: TRBD2
CDR3nt: TGTGCCAGCAGCCAAGTCCCGGGAGGAGTACTGGAGGAGCAGTACTTC
CDR3aa: CASSQVPGGVLEEQYF

j_gene: TRBJ2-7
v_gene: TRBV7-9
abundance: NA
len: 11
d_gene: NA
CDR3nt: TGTGCCAGCGGCCGGGCCTACGAGCAGTACTTC
CDR3aa: CASGRAYEQYF